This passage covers 26 T cell receptor beta chains from one sample sequenced in a study of read filtering for tumor transcriptome and immune sequencing. From about 0.4 ug of RNA, a library with molecular barcoded alpha/delta and beta/gamma adaptors was made. TCRdb ran MiXCR on the reads and lists one entry per CDR3 protein. This sample has around 130,000 distinct CDR3 sequences, with less than 15% found just once. The source material was a population of CD138-negative cells sorted from bone marrow. Receptors originate from a donor at least 40 years old with multiple myeloma.

This clonotype has a handful of counts. No conserved phenylalanine or tryptophan ends this CDR3, so it is likely a read error. As DNA, the CDR3 is TGTGCCAGCAGCTCCCTCGGGGGAGCGGAGACCCAGTACCTC. Encoded protein: CASSSLGGAETQYL. V usage is TRBV11-3 and J usage is TRBJ2-5; TRBD2 is a possible D gene (6 bases). Trimming removed 4 bases from V and 5 bases from J, with 14 bases in between. The length of the CDR3 is 14 residues. Germline V lookup: CDR1 SGHNT, CDR2 YENEEA.

The sample holds many counts of this clonotype. The genes are TRBV7-3 and TRBJ2-3; TRBD2 matches at 7 bases. The CDR3 extends over 16 amino acids. Unmatched junction bases numbered 9, after V lost 5 bases and J lost 1 base. Germline-derived CDR1 and CDR2 are SGHTA and FQGTGA. CDR3 sequence reads: CASSATAGLGTDTQYF. CDR3 DNA sequence: TGTGCCAGCAGCGCTACAGCGGGACTCGGCACAGATACGCAGTATTTT.

This clonotype was seen repeatedly, ten times or more. The CDR3 region is CSVGLAAEQYF. DNA of the CDR3: TGCAGCGTAGGACTAGCGGCTGAGCAGTACTTC. This chain uses TRBV29-1 with TRBJ2-7, with 10 nucleotides matching TRBD2. This CDR3 has 11 residues. The germline V gene has CDR1 SQVTM and CDR2 ANQGSEA. V shed 6 bases, J shed 7 bases, and the junction held 3 bases outside the gene matches.

The rearrangement links TRBV29-1 to TRBJ2-3; D unresolved. V lost 4 bases and J lost 5, with 7 bases in between. CDR1 SQVTM and CDR2 ANQGSEA come from the germline V gene. The CDR3 has 11 residues. In DNA form, the CDR3 reads TGCAGCGTTGTAGGCATAGATACGCAGTATTTT. This encodes CSVVGIDTQYF.

This clonotype was recorded many times. CDR3 nucleotides: TGTGCCAGCTTCGAAAACAATGAGCAGTTCTTC. Translating gives CASFENNEQFF. V and J are TRBV6-2 or TRBV6-3 and TRBJ2-1; D is uncertain. Germline CDR1 and CDR2: MNHEY and SVGEGT. This CDR3 has 11 amino acids. V lost 8 bases, J lost 5 bases, and 7 bases lay in between.

This clonotype was counted at least ten times. The V gene is TRBV18, the J gene TRBJ2-2, with D maybe TRBD1 (5 bases). The CDR3 spans 15 residues. The V gene lost 3 bases and the J gene lost 2 bases, with 10 bases spanning the gap. Germline V lookup: CDR1 KGHSH, CDR2 LQKENI. In DNA form, the CDR3 reads TGTGCCAGCTCACCGGGGCACCAAAACACCGGGGAGCTGTTTTTT. This codes for CASSPGHQNTGELFF. Variable domain in full (rest from reference TRBV18 and TRBJ2-2): NAGVMQNPRHLVRRRGQEARLRCSPMKGHSHVYWYRQLPEEGLKFMVYLQKENIIDESGMPKERFSAEFPKEGPSILRIQQVVRGDSAAYFCASSPGHQNTGELFFGEGSRLTVL.

Note on this clonotype: It may be a read error: a sequence one base away is much more abundant. CDR3 amino acids: CASSYSASGDTQYF. The CDR3 coding sequence is TGTGCCAGCAGTTACTCAGCTTCGGGGGATACGCAGTATTTT. The chain uses TRBV6-5 and TRBJ2-3; tentatively, D is TRBD2 (5 bases). Germline V CDR1 and CDR2: MNHEY, SVGAGI. The CDR3 is 14 residues long. V lost 0 bases, J lost 6 bases, and 10 bases lay in between.

In this sample, this clonotype turned up a few times. The V gene is TRBV6-5, the J gene TRBJ2-1; D ambiguous. CDR1 MNHEY and CDR2 SVGAGI come from the germline V gene. This CDR3 spans 13 amino acids. Trimming shortened V by 5 bases and J by 3 bases, and 8 bases separated the two germline ends. The CDR3 here is CASSRANYNEQFF. CDR3 nucleotides: TGTGCCAGCAGTCGGGCTAACTACAATGAGCAGTTCTTC.

The table lists this clonotype with many counts. The rearrangement links TRBV20-1 to TRBJ2-3, with 8 bases identical to TRBD2. J lost 5 bases, V lost 6 bases, and 13 bases had no gene match. The CDR3 sequence is 15 residues long. The V gene's germline CDR1 is DFQATT and CDR2 SNEGSKA (reference sequence). The CDR3 sequence: CSALPEAGGLDTQYF. CDR3 nucleotide sequence: TGCAGTGCCCTACCCGAGGCGGGAGGATTAGATACGCAGTATTTT.

This clonotype was seen many times. The V gene is TRBV11-3, the J gene TRBJ2-7, with 7 nucleotides matching TRBD2. Per germline, CDR1 SGHNT and CDR2 YENEEA. The CDR3 contains 14 residues. With 5 bases clipped from V and 5 bases from J, the junction kept 9 bases outside the gene matches. The CDR3 nucleotides read TGTGCCAGCAGCCCTAGGGGCGGGAGCCACGAGCAGTACTTC. The encoded protein is CASSPRGGSHEQYF.

This clonotype was picked up a small number of times. This sequence joins TRBV29-1 and TRBJ2-7; 8 bases line up with TRBD2. Looked up from germline, CDR1 is SQVTM and CDR2 is ANQGSEA. This CDR3 spans 14 amino acids. V lost 4 bases and J lost 4; bases outside the gene matches: 9. CDR3 region: CSVVTGGPGYEQYF. CDR3 sequence (DNA): TGCAGCGTTGTGACGGGAGGGCCGGGGTACGAGCAGTACTTC.

This clonotype was seen ten or more times. This chain connects TRBV7-3 to TRBJ2-2; maybe TRBD1 (5 bases). The CDR3 loop spans 14 amino acids. V was trimmed by 4 bases and J by 1 base, leaving 7 bases between them. CDR1 is SGHTA, CDR2 FQGTGA, per germline. The CDR3, as DNA: TGTGCCAGCAGCTCCGGACAGAACACCGGGGAGCTGTTTTTT. It codes for CASSSGQNTGELFF.

This clonotype occurred many times. V and J are TRBV20-1 and TRBJ2-3; D gene ambiguous. The CDR3 covers 15 residues. V shed 0 bases and J shed 7 bases, with 17 bases lying between them. Germline CDR1 is DFQATT and CDR2 is SNEGSKA (reference sequence). This chain's CDR3 is CSARDHFESYYTQYF. The CDR3 DNA sequence: TGCAGTGCTAGAGATCATTTCGAGAGTTATTATACGCAGTATTTT.

This clonotype has ten or more counts. The chain employs TRBV12-3 or TRBV12-4 and TRBJ1-5; TRBD1 matches 9 bases. The CDR3 runs 14 residues. V shed 2 bases, J shed 7 bases, and the junction held 3 bases outside the gene matches. This chain's CDR3 is CASSLWDRVQPQHF. The CDR3 coding sequence is TGTGCCAGCAGTTTATGGGACAGGGTACAGCCCCAGCATTTT.

Worth noting for this clonotype: This CDR3 is missing its conserved last phenylalanine or tryptophan, likely due to a read error. The chain's CDR3 is CATMDRDTEAFL. CDR3 DNA sequence: TGTGCCACCATGGACAGGGACACTGAAGCTTTCTTA. V and J are TRBV24-1 and TRBJ1-1; 8 positions match TRBD1. J gave up 3 bases and V 8 bases, and 1 base lay outside the gene matches. The CDR3 extends over 12 amino acids. The germline V gene has CDR1 KGHDR and CDR2 SFDVKD.

In its sample, this clonotype was seen many times. V usage is TRBV6-1 and J usage is TRBJ1-1; possible D gene TRBD1, 5 bases. The CDR3 is made up of 15 amino acids. Trimming took 3 bases from V and 3 from J, leaving 14 bases between them. In germline, CDR1 is MNHNS, CDR2 SASEGT. The CDR3: CASSEGGWGDTEAFF. CDR3 bases: TGTGCCAGCAGTGAGGGGGGATGGGGGGACACTGAAGCTTTCTTT.

The table lists this clonotype with many counts. The rearrangement uses TRBV7-8 and TRBJ1-1; 7 nucleotides align to TRBD1. Germline CDR1 and CDR2: SGHVS and FQNEAQ. Trimming at V came to 1 base and at J to 7 bases, leaving 12 bases not matched to a gene. The CDR3 extends over 16 amino acids. CDR3 DNA sequence: TGTGCCAGCAGCTTAGTCGGATACAGGGGCCCCGGTGAAGCTTTCTTT. Encoded protein: CASSLVGYRGPGEAFF.

The sample holds many counts of this clonotype. The gene calls are TRBV5-6 and TRBJ1-1, with D uncertain. CDR3 size: 16 residues. Germline loops: CDR1 SGHDT, CDR2 YYEEEE. V lost 0 bases and J 5 bases, leaving 17 bases between the germline ends. The CDR3: CASSLGYDKRKTEAFF. The CDR3 DNA reads TGTGCCAGCAGCTTGGGTTACGATAAGCGTAAGACTGAAGCTTTCTTT. The full variable domain, its missing parts supplied by reference TRBV5-6 and TRBJ1-1, is DAGVTQSPTHLIKTRGQQVTLRCSPKSGHDTVSWYQQALGQGPQFIFQYYEEEERQRGNFPDRFSGHQFPNYSSELNVNALLLGDSALYLCASSLGYDKRKTEAFFGQGTRLTVV.

Comments on this clonotype: A much larger clonotype is one base distant, so this may be a read error. V and J are TRBV5-1 and TRBJ2-5, with TRBD2 matching 7 bases. The germline V gene encodes CDR1 SGHRS and CDR2 YFSETQ. This CDR3 is 15 amino acids long. The CDR3 region is CASGFHRGRTETQYF. Written as DNA, the CDR3 is TGCGCCAGCGGCTTCCATCGCGGGAGAACGGAGACCCAGTACTTC.

This clonotype was detected ten times or more. This chain links TRBV27 with TRBJ1-3, with 12 bases fitting TRBD1. The germline CDR1 and CDR2 sequences are MNHEY and SMNVEV (reference sequence). The CDR3 covers 16 residues. The V and J ends lost 3 bases and 2 bases, in that order; junction bases with no gene match: 2. The CDR3 DNA is TGTGCCAGCAGTTTTAGGGACAGGGGGCCTGGAAACACCATATATTTT. It yields the protein CASSFRDRGPGNTIYF.

This clonotype was counted a few times. This chain connects TRBV19 to TRBJ1-1; D is perhaps TRBD1 (5 bases). This CDR3 is 16 amino acids long. The germline gives CDR1 LNHDA, CDR2 SQIVND (reference sequence). The V and J ends lost 6 bases and 6 bases respectively, with 23 bases between them. The CDR3 DNA follows: TGTGCCAGTAGAACCGGGACTCGGGGGATATCGCCTGAAGCTTTCTTT. As protein: CASRTGTRGISPEAFF.

This clonotype has at least ten counts. The gene calls are TRBV29-1 and TRBJ1-1; D remains ambiguous. The ends were cut back, 5 bases at V and 2 bases at J, with 12 bases in the middle. This CDR3 comprises 13 residues. The germline V gene has CDR1 SQVTM and CDR2 ANQGSEA. The CDR3 nucleotides are TGCAGCGTTTTTGAGGGTTATAACACTGAAGCTTTCTTT. Its translation is CSVFEGYNTEAFF. Variable domain in full (rest from reference TRBV29-1 and TRBJ1-1): SAVISQKPSRDICQRGTSLTIQCQVDSQVTMMFWYRQQPGQSLTLIATANQGSEATYESGFVIDKFPISRPNLTFSTLTVSNMSPEDSSIYLCSVFEGYNTEAFFGQGTRLTVV.

The chain links TRBV4-1 to TRBJ1-2, with D possibly TRBD1 on 6 matching bases. Germline CDR1 reads MGHRA; CDR2 reads YSYEKL. CDR3 size: 16 residues. V gave up 1 base and J gave up 1 base, with 13 bases separating them. The CDR3 DNA reads as TGCGCCAGCAGCCAAGCCCCAGGGGCGAATAACTATGGCTACACCTTC. Translated: CASSQAPGANNYGYTF.

This clonotype was observed a handful of times. The rearrangement joins TRBV20-1 to TRBJ1-2, with no clear D. Trimming took 6 bases from V and 4 from J, leaving 12 bases between them. CDR3 length: 12 residues. CDR1 and CDR2 (germline): DFQATT, SNEGSKA (reference sequence). The CDR3 DNA is TGCAGTGCCCCGTTGACTGGCTATGGCTACACCTTC. Translation gives CSAPLTGYGYTF.

In its sample, this clonotype was seen many times. J is TRBJ2-1 and V is TRBV4-3; no clear D. The CDR3 runs 18 residues. The germline V and J ends were trimmed by 0 bases and 0 bases, with 15 bases remaining between them. Per germline, CDR1 LGHNA and CDR2 YSLEER. The chain's CDR3 is CASSQDPPQICSYNEQFF. In DNA, the CDR3 is TGCGCCAGCAGCCAAGACCCCCCCCAGATATGCTCCTACAATGAGCAGTTCTTC.

This clonotype has at least ten counts. J is TRBJ1-5 and V is TRBV20-1, with D tentatively TRBD1 (5 bases). With 5 bases removed from V and 3 bases from J, the gap between germline ends came to 14 bases. The CDR3 loop spans 14 amino acids. CDR1 and CDR2 from the germline V gene are DFQATT and SNEGSKA (reference sequence). The CDR3 protein is CSAGRGEVNQPQHF. The CDR3 DNA reads as TGCAGTGCTGGACGAGGGGAGGTCAATCAGCCCCAGCATTTT.